The 12 T cell receptor beta chains presented below share a single source sample, sequenced in a study of CD8 T cells in Susac syndrome. Random hexamers served to reverse transcribe roughly 0.45 to 1 ug RNA. MiXCR was run by TCRdb on the immunoSEQ multiplex PCR reads, yielding one entry per CDR3 protein. Of about 180,000 distinct CDR3 sequences in the sample, just under 95% were seen once. The sequenced material came from CD4+ T cells from PBMCs. These TCRs come from a human donor with Susac syndrome.

V gene TRBV18 combines with J gene TRBJ2-2; perhaps TRBD2 as D (6 bases). There are 16 residues in the CDR3. V lost 5 bases and J lost 2, with 15 bases in between. The germline V gene encodes CDR1 KGHSH and CDR2 LQKENI. CDR3 coding DNA: TGTGCCAGCTCATCCCGGGGGATGGCTAACACCGGGGAGCTGTTTTTT. Amino acid sequence: CASSSRGMANTGELFF.

This chain uses TRBV20-1 with TRBJ1-2; D not certain. The V gene's germline CDR1 is DFQATT and CDR2 SNEGSKA (reference sequence). The CDR3 contains 11 residues. Trimming removed 3 bases at V and 4 bases at J, with 6 bases between. The CDR3 is CSARGGYGYTF. The CDR3 DNA reads as TGCAGTGCTAGGGGTGGCTATGGCTACACCTTC.

This chain joins TRBV29-1 and TRBJ2-1; 9 positions agree with TRBD2. The trim removed 5 bases at V and 5 bases at J, leaving 1 base unmatched. This CDR3 has 12 residues. From germline, CDR1 is SQVTM and CDR2 ANQGSEA. CDR3 sequence reads: CSVSGGHNEQFF. In DNA form, the CDR3 reads TGCAGCGTTAGCGGGGGGCACAATGAGCAGTTCTTC.

The chain links TRBV18 to TRBJ2-5; D uncertain. V was shortened by 6 bases and J by 4 bases, with 15 bases between the two germline ends. CDR3 length: 14 residues. Germline CDR1 KGHSH, CDR2 LQKENI. CDR3 bases: TGTGCCAGCTCCCCAGACCCTTTGGGAGAGACCCAGTACTTC. Encoded protein: CASSPDPLGETQYF.

This sequence joins TRBV5-1 and TRBJ2-6, with a possible D match to TRBD1 (6 bases). Germline values: CDR1 SGHRS, CDR2 YFSETQ. The CDR3 sequence is 18 residues long. V was trimmed by 0 bases and J by 1 base, leaving 14 bases between them. This CDR3 reads CASSLAGQGPSGANVLTF. DNA for the CDR3: TGCGCCAGCAGCTTGGCCGGGCAGGGGCCATCTGGGGCCAACGTCCTGACTTTC.

The chain links TRBV14 to TRBJ2-7; TRBD2 matches at 7 bases. The CDR3 length is 15 residues. CDR1 is SGHDN and CDR2 is FVKESK in the germline V gene. The V and J ends lost 5 bases and 0 bases, in that order; junction bases with no gene match: 7. The CDR3 region is CASSFSGRHSYEQYF. For the CDR3, the DNA is TGTGCCAGCAGCTTCTCCGGGAGGCACTCCTACGAGCAGTACTTC.

This rearrangement joins TRBV4-3 to TRBJ2-3; possibly TRBD1 for D (8 bases). Deletions cut 0 bases from V and 3 bases from J, with 16 bases between. The germline gives CDR1 LGHNA, CDR2 YSLEER. The CDR3 extends over 17 amino acids. CDR3 sequence: CASSQDPDRGGTDTQYF. The CDR3 coding sequence is TGCGCCAGCAGCCAAGACCCCGACAGGGGAGGGACAGATACGCAGTATTTT.

V usage is TRBV11-2 and J usage is TRBJ2-3; tentatively, D is TRBD2 (5 bases). Germline CDR1 reads SGHAT; CDR2 reads FQNNGV. The CDR3 contains 15 residues. Between the trimmed V and J ends, which lost 5 bases and 0 bases, there was a span of 12 bases. Here the CDR3 reads CASSPSPGSTDTQYF. CDR3 nucleotides: TGTGCCAGCAGCCCATCTCCGGGGAGCACAGATACGCAGTATTTT.

The chain uses TRBV30 and TRBJ1-5; no clear D. With 1 base removed from V and 2 bases from J, the gap between germline ends came to 12 bases. Germline lookup yields CDR1 GTSNPN and CDR2 SVGIG (reference sequence). The CDR3 contains 15 residues. The CDR3 region is CAWSAPGMGNQPQHF. CDR3 bases: TGTGCCTGGAGTGCGCCGGGGATGGGCAATCAGCCCCAGCATTTT.

This chain connects TRBV7-2 to TRBJ2-7; D is uncertain. The V end lost 5 bases, the J end lost 5 bases, and 16 bases lay between the germline ends. Germline values: CDR1 SGHTA, CDR2 FQGNSA. The CDR3 contains 14 residues. The chain's CDR3 is CASSVVPESHEQYF. DNA of the CDR3: TGTGCCAGCAGCGTCGTTCCAGAGTCCCACGAGCAGTACTTC.

This chain joins TRBV15 and TRBJ2-3, with D unresolved. Deletions cut 4 bases from V and 4 bases from J, with 6 bases between. The CDR3 is 12 residues long. Germline V lookup: CDR1 LNHNV, CDR2 YYDKDF (reference sequence). CDR3 sequence: CATSIAADTQYF. CDR3 nucleotide sequence: TGTGCCACCAGCATCGCGGCAGATACGCAGTATTTT.

J is TRBJ1-2 and V is TRBV29-1; D is possibly TRBD1 (5 bases). In germline, CDR1 is SQVTM, CDR2 ANQGSEA. V lost 1 base and J lost 5, with 8 bases in between. The CDR3 consists of 12 residues. CDR3 region: CSVEAGQYGYTF. CDR3 bases: TGCAGCGTTGAAGCGGGGCAATATGGCTACACCTTC.